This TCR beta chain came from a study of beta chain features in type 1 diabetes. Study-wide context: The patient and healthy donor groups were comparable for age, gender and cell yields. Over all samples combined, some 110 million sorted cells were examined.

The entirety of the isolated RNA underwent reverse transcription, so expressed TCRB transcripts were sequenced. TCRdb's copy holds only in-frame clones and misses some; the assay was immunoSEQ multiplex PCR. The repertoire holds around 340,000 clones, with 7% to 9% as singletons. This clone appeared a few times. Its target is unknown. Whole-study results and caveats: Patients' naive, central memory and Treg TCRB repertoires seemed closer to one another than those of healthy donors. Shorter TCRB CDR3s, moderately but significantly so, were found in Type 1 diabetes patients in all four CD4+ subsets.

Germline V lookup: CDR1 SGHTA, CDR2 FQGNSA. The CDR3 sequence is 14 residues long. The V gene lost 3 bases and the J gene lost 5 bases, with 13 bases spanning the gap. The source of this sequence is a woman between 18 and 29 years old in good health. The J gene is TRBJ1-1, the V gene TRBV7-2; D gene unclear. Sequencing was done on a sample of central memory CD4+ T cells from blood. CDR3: CASSFSSFITEAFF. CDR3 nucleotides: TGTGCCAGCAGCTTCTCTTCATTCATTACTGAAGCTTTCTTT.